This T cell receptor beta chain was retrieved from a study of shared T cell receptors in the human thymus. The method was immunoSEQ multiplex PCR; TCRdb's version includes in-frame clones alone and lacks a portion of them. The sample holds about 660,000 clones; approximately 87% are singletons and the top ten take approximately 0.011%. This CDR3 region has 16 residues. Looked up from germline, CDR1 is SGHTA and CDR2 is FQGNSA. J gave up 0 bases and V 5 bases, and 9 bases lay outside the gene matches. These data were also filed under a second study, of human thymus T cells. That work contributes: Donors were healthy Finnish infants having corrective surgery for congenital heart defects. Resections that were taken during corrective heart surgery supplied the thymus tissue. There appeared to be biased usage of V and J genes in thymic and blood repertoires. Related work found strong thymic repertoire overlap between unrelated individuals.

Sequencing was carried out using thymocytes. The source is a boy younger than two with a congenital heart defect. This chain joins TRBV7-2 and TRBJ2-7, with TRBD1 identical over 8 bases. CDR3 coding DNA: TGTGCCAGCAGCACTTCGGACAGGGCGAGCTCCTACGAGCAGTACTTC. This translates into CASSTSDRASSYEQYF.